This T cell receptor (beta chain) was profiled in a study of T cells after yellow fever vaccination. The CDR3 runs 13 residues. Germline CDR1 reads SQVTM; CDR2 reads ANQGSEA. V shed 7 bases and J shed 5 bases, with 17 bases lying between them. At least ten counts were recorded for this clonotype. TCRdb used MiXCR to reprocess the 5' RACE reads, holding one entry per CDR3 protein. The sample consists of 250,000 or so distinct CDR3 sequences, roughly 3.5% of them appearing once. This clonotype originated in a man aged 18 to 35 who received the YFV17D yellow fever vaccine. The source was PBMCs, collected 15 days after the yellow fever booster vaccination. This rearrangement joins TRBV29-1 to TRBJ1-1; tentative D call: TRBD1 (5 bases). Here the CDR3 reads CSANRDGVTEAFF. CDR3 DNA: TGCAGCGCGAACCGGGACGGAGTTACTGAAGCTTTCTTT.